Listed here is a single T cell receptor (beta chain). The protocol was immunoSEQ multiplex PCR, while the TCRdb copy is restricted to in-frame clones and leaves out a portion. Among around 44,000 clones listed, 88% were seen once. These data are taken from a study of T cell changes during pregnancy in multiple sclerosis. Germline loops: CDR1 SQVTM, CDR2 ANQGSEA. This CDR3 has 14 residues. V gave up 6 bases and J gave up 0 bases; unmatched junction bases: 4. The specimen comprised CD4+ T cells from peripheral blood mononuclear cells, sampled in the second trimester of pregnancy. The sequence was obtained from a female donor with multiple sclerosis, enrolled in a pregnancy study. The chain combines TRBV29-1 with TRBJ2-2, with 7 bases identical to TRBD1. CDR3 DNA: TGCAGCGTAACAGGGGACACGAACACCGGGGAGCTGTTTTTT. The encoded protein is CSVTGDTNTGELFF.